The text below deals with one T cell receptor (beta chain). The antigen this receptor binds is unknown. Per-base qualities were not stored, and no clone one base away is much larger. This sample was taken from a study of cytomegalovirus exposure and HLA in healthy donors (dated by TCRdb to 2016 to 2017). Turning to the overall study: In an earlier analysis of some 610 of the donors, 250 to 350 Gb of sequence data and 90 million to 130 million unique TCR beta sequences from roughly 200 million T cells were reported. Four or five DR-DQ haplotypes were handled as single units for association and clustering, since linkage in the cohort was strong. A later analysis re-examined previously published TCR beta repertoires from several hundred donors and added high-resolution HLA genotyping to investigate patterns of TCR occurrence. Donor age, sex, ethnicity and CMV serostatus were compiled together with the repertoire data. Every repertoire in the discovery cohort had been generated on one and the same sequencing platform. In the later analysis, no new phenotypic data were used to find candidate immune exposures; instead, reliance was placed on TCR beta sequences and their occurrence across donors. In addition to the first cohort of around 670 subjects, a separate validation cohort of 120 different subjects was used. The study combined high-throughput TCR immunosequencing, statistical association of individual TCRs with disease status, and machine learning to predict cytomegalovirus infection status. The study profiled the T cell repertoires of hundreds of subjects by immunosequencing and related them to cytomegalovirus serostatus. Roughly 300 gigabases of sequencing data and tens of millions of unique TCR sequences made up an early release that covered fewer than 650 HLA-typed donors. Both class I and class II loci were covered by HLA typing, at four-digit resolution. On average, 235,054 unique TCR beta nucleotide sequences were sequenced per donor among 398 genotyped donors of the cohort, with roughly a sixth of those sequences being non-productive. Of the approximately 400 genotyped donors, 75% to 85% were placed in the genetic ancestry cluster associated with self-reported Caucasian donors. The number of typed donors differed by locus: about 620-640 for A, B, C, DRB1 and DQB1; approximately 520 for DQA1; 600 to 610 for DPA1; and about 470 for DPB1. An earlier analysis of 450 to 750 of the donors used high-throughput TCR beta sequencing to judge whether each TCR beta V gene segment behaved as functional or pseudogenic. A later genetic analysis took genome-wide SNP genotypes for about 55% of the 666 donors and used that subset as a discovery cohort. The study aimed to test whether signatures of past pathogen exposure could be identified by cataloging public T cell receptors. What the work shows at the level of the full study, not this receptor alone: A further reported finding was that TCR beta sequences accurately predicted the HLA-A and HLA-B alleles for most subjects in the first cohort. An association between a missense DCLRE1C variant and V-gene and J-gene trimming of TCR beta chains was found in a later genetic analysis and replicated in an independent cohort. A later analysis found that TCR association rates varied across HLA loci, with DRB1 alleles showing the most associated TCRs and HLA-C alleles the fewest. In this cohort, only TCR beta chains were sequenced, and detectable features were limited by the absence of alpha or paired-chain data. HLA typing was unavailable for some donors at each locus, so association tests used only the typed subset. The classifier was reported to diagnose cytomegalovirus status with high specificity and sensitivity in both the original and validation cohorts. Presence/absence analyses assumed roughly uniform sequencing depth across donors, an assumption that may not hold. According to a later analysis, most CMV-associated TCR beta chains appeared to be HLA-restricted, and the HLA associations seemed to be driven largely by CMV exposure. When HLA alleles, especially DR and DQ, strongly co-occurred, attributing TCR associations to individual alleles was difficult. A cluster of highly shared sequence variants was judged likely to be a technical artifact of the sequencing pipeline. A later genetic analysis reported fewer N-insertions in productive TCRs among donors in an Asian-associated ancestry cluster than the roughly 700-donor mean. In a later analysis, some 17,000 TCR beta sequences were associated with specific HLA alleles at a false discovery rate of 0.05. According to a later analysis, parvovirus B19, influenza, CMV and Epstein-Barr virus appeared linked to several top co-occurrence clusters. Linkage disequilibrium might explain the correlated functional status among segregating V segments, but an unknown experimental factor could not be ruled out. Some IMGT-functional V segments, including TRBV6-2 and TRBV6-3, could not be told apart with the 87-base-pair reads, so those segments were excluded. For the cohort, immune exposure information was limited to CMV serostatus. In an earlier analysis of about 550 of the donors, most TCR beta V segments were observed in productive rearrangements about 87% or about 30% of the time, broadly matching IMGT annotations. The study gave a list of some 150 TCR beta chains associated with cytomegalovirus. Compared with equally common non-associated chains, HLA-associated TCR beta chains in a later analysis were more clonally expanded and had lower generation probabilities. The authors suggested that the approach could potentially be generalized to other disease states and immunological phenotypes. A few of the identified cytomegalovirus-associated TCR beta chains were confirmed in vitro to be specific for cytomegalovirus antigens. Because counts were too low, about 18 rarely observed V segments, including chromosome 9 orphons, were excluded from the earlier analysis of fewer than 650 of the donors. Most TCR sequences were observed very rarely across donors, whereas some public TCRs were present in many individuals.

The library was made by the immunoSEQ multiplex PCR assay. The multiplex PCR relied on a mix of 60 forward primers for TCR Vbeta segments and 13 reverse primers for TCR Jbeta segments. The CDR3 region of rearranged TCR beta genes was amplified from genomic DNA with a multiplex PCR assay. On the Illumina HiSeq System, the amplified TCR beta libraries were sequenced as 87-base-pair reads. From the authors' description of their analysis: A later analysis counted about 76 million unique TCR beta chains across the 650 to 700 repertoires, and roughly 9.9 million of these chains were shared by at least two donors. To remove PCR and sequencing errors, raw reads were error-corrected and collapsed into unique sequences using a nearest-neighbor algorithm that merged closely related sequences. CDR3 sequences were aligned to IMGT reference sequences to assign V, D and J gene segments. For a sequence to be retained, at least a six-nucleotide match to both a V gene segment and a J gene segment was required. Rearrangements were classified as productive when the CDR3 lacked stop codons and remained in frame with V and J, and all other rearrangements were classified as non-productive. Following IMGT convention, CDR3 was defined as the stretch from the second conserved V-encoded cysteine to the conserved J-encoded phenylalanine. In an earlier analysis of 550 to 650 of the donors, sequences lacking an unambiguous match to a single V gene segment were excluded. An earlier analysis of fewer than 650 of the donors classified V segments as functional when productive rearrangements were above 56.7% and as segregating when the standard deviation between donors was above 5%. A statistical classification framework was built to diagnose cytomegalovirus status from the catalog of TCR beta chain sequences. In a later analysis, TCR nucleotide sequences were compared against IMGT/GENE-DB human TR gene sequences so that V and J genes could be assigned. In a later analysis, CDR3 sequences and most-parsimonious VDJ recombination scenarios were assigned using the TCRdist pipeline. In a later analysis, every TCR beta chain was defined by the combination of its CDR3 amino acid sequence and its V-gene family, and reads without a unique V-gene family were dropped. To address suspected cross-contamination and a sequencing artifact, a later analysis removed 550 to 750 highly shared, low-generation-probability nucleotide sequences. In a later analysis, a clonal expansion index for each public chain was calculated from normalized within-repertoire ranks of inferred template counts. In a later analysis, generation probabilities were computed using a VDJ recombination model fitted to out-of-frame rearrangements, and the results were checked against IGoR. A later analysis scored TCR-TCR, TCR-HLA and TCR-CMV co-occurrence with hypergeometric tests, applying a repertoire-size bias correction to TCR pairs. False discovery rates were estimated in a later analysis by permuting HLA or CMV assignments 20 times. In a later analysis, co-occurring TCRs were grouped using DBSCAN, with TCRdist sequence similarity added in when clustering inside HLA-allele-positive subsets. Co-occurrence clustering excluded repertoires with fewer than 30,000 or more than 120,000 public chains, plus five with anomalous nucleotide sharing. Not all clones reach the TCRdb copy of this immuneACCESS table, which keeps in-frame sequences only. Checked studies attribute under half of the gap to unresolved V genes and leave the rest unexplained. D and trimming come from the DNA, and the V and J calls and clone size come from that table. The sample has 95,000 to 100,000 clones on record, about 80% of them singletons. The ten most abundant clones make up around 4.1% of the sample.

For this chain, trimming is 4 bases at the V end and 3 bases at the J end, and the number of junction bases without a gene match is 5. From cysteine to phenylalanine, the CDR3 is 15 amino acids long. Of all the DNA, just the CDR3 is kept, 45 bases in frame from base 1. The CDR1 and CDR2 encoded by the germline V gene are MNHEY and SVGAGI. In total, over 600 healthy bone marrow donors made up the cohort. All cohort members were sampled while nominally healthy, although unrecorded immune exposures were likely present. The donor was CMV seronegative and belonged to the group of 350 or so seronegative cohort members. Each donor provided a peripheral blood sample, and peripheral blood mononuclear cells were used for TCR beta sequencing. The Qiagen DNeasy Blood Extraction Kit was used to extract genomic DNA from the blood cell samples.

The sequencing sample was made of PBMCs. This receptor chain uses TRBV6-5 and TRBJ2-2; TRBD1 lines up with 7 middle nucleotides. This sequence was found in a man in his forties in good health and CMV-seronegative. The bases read TGTGCCAGCAGTTCGGACAGGTTGGACACCGGGGAGCTGTTTTTT. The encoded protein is CASSSDRLDTGELFF.